Shown below are 15 T cell receptor beta chains from a single sample sequenced in a study of response to subunit inactivated influenza vaccine. TCRdb re-derived calls from the RT-PCR reads in MiXCR, one entry per CDR3 protein. The sample holds about 540,000 distinct CDR3 sequences, less than 25% seen once. The same sample was also used in a study of T cells expressing NK-cell markers. Per that study: UMIs accompanied the 5'RACE template switching by which TCR beta cDNA was made.

The starting material was CD4+ T cells sorted from PBMCs, obtained about 12 days after vaccination. These receptors all come from a middle-aged man who received an inactivated influenza vaccine.

This chain uses TRBV7-9 with TRBJ2-7; TRBD2 matches 10 bases. From germline, CDR1 is SEHNR and CDR2 FQNEAQ (reference sequence). The CDR3 length is 17 residues. Germline trimming cut 5 bases from V and 0 bases from J; bases unmatched to any gene: 10. The CDR3 loop is CASSTRLAGGSSYEQYF. CDR3 sequence (DNA): TGTGCCAGCAGCACCCGACTAGCGGGCGGGTCCTCCTACGAGCAGTACTTC.

This clonotype was seen more than once but under ten times. The rearrangement joins TRBV6-1 to TRBJ2-7; either TRBD1 or TRBD2 may supply D (5 bases each). CDR3 size: 14 residues. Between the trimmed V and J ends, which lost 6 bases and 2 bases, there was a span of 14 bases. CDR1 MNHNS and CDR2 SASEGT come from the germline V gene. CDR3 loop: CASRPSGGPYEQYF. Written as DNA, the CDR3 is TGTGCCAGCAGGCCCAGTGGGGGTCCCTACGAGCAGTACTTC.

CDR3: CASSTGQYTEAFF. The CDR3 region has the DNA TGCGCCAGCAGCACCGGACAGTACACTGAAGCTTTCTTT. This chain joins TRBV5-1 and TRBJ1-1, with D possibly being TRBD1 (6 bases). This CDR3 spans 13 amino acids. Trimming cost V 4 bases and J 3 bases, with 10 bases left between them. Germline V gives CDR1 SGHRS, CDR2 YFSETQ.

The V call is TRBV7-2, the J call TRBJ2-5, with D perhaps given as TRBD1 or TRBD2 (5 bases each). Germline CDR1 SGHTA, CDR2 FQGNSA. Trimming removed 5 bases from V and 1 base from J, with 14 bases in between. The CDR3 is 15 residues long. CDR3 DNA sequence: TGTGCCAGCAGCCCTACCCCGGGGCTCCAAGAGACCCAGTACTTC. It specifies CASSPTPGLQETQYF.

The chain recombines TRBV5-1 with TRBJ1-2; a weak D match, TRBD1 (5 bases). This CDR3 has 13 residues. Trimming took off 9 bases at V and 2 bases at J, with 14 bases between the two ends. Per germline, CDR1 SGHRS and CDR2 YFSETQ. CDR3 residues: CATKKQENYGYTF. The CDR3 DNA sequence: TGCGCCACCAAAAAACAGGAAAACTATGGCTACACCTTC.

The chain recombines TRBV6-1 with TRBJ1-2; D is unclear. Trimming cost V 6 bases and J 7 bases, with 15 bases left between them. This CDR3 spans 13 amino acids. Germline CDR1 reads MNHNS; CDR2 reads SASEGT. CDR3 nucleotide sequence: TGTGCCAGCAGACCCGGCCAAGCCCTTGGCTACACCTTC. Translating it yields CASRPGQALGYTF.

The J gene is TRBJ1-1, the V gene TRBV10-3; no definite D call. Germline V gene sequence: CDR1 ENHRY, CDR2 SYGVKD. Between the trimmed V and J ends, which lost 6 bases and 4 bases, there was a span of 9 bases. The CDR3 sequence is 12 residues long. CDR3 residues: CAIRAEVTEAFF. The DNA of the CDR3 is TGTGCCATCAGGGCCGAAGTCACTGAAGCTTTCTTT.

This clonotype has just a few counts. The chain combines TRBV11-3 with TRBJ2-1; D possibly uses TRBD1 or TRBD2 (5 bases each). CDR3 length equals 13 residues. Germline V gene data show CDR1 as SGHNT and CDR2 as YENEEA. V was shortened by 4 bases and J by 9 bases, with 13 bases between the two germline ends. CDR3 residues: CASSSGPGGEQFF. The DNA of the CDR3 is TGTGCCAGCAGCTCGGGTCCTGGGGGTGAGCAGTTCTTC.

This clonotype has just a few counts. The rearrangement links TRBV5-1 to TRBJ2-1; D perhaps matches TRBD1 (6 bases). Germline V gene sequence: CDR1 SGHRS, CDR2 YFSETQ. CDR3 length: 14 amino acids. The ends were cut back, 0 bases at V and 7 bases at J, with 11 bases in the middle. The CDR3 sequence is CASSLGTQGNEQFF. In DNA form, the CDR3 reads TGCGCCAGCAGCTTGGGGACCCAGGGGAATGAGCAGTTCTTC.

J is TRBJ2-7 and V is TRBV18; 8 nucleotides line up with TRBD1. The CDR3 covers 14 residues. The germline CDR1 and CDR2 sequences are KGHSH and LQKENI. The trim removed 2 bases at V and 3 bases at J, leaving 3 bases unmatched. The CDR3 spells CASSPGTGLYEQYF. The DNA for the CDR3 is TGTGCCAGCTCACCAGGGACAGGCCTCTACGAGCAGTACTTC.

This chain connects TRBV18 to TRBJ2-1, with 10 bases that match TRBD1. CDR3 length: 12 amino acids. Germline values: CDR1 KGHSH, CDR2 LQKENI. The ends lost 3 bases at V and 15 bases at J; junction bases unmatched: 5. As DNA, the CDR3 is TGTGCCAGCTCACCGGGACAGGGGAGGCTGTTCTTC. Translation: CASSPGQGRLFF.

This clonotype was detected ten times or more. The chain uses TRBV7-8 and TRBJ2-1; 11 bases are shared with TRBD2. The V and J ends lost 5 bases and 6 bases, in that order; junction bases with no gene match: 3. The CDR3 has 14 residues. CDR1 is SGHVS, CDR2 FQNEAQ, per germline. CDR3 in DNA: TGTGCCAGCAGCCGGGGACTAGCGGCCAATGAGCAGTTCTTC. As protein: CASSRGLAANEQFF.

This clonotype appeared many times. CDR3 in amino acids: CSARGGGMNTEAFF. The CDR3 bases are TGCAGTGCTAGAGGCGGGGGGATGAACACTGAAGCTTTCTTT. This sequence joins TRBV20-1 and TRBJ1-1, with D possibly TRBD1 on 5 matching bases. The germline V gene encodes CDR1 DFQATT and CDR2 SNEGSKA (reference sequence). Trimming took 1 base from V and 0 from J, leaving 9 bases between them. This CDR3 has 14 residues.

This clonotype was picked up many times. The V and J genes are TRBV7-2 and TRBJ2-1; D is possibly TRBD2 (6 bases). Looked up from germline, CDR1 is SGHTA and CDR2 is FQGNSA. The CDR3 extends over 15 amino acids. V was pared by 5 bases and J by 4 bases, with 15 bases between. The chain's CDR3 is CASSPLAKRYNEQFF. In DNA form, the CDR3 reads TGTGCCAGCAGCCCACTAGCAAAACGTTACAATGAGCAGTTCTTC.

The V gene is TRBV12-3 or TRBV12-4, the J gene TRBJ1-2; D gene unclear. Trimming took 5 bases from V and 4 from J, leaving 17 bases between them. This CDR3 is 15 amino acids long. The CDR3 region has the DNA TGTGCCAGCAGTCCAGACCCCCGGGTTGGCTATGGCTACACCTTC. Encoded protein: CASSPDPRVGYGYTF.